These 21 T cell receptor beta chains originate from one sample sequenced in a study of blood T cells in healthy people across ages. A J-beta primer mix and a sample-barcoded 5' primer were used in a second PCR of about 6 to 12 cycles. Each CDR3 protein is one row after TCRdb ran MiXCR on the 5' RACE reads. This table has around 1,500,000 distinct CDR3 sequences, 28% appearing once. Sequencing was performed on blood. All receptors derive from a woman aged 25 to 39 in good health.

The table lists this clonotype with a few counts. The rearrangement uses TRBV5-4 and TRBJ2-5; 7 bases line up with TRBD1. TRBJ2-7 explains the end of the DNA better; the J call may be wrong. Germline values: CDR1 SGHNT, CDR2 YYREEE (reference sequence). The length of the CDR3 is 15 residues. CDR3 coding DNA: TGTGCCAGCAGCTCTGGGGACAGAATATCCTACGAGCAGTACTTC. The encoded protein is CASSSGDRISYEQYF.

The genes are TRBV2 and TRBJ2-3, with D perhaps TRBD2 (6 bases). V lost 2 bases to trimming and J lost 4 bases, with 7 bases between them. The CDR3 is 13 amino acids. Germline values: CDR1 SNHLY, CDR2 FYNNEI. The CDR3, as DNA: TGTGCCAGCAGTGAATGGGGGGCAGATACGCAGTATTTT. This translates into CASSEWGADTQYF.

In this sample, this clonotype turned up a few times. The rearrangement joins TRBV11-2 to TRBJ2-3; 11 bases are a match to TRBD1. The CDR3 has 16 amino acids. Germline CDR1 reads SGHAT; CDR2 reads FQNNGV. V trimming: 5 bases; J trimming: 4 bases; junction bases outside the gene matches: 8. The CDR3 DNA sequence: TGTGCCAGCAGCCGCCGGACAGGGGGCGCGTCAGATACGCAGTATTTT. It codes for CASSRRTGGASDTQYF.

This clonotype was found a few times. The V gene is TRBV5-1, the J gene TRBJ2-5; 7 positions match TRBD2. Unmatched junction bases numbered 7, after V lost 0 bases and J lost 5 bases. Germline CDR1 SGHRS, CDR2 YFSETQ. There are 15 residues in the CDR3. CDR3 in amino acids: CASSLEAGDFETQYF. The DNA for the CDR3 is TGCGCCAGCAGCTTGGAGGCGGGAGATTTTGAGACCCAGTACTTC.

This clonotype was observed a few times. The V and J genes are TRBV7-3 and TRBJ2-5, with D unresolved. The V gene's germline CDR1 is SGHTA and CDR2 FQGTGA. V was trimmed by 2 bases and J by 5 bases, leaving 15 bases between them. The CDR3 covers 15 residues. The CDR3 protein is CASSLSAHGGETQYF. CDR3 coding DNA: TGTGCCAGCAGCTTATCGGCCCACGGTGGGGAGACCCAGTACTTC. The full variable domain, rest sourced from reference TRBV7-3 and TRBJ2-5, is GAGVSQTPSNKVTEKGKYVELRCDPISGHTALYWYRQSLGQGPEFLIYFQGTGAADDSGLPNDRFFAVRPEGSVSTLKIQRTERGDSAVYLCASSLSAHGGETQYFGPGTRLLVL.

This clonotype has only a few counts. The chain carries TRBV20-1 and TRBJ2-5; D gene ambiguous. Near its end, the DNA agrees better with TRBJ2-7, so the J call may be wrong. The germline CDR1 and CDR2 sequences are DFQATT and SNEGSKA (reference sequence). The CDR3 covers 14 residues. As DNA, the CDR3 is TGCAGTGCTAGTCCCGGACCTCCCCGGGCCGAGCAGTACTTC. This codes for CSASPGPPRAEQYF.

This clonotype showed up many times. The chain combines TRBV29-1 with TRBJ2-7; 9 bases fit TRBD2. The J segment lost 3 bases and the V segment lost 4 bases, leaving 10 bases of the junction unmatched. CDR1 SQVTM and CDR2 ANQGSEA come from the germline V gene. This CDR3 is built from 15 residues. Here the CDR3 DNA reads TGCAGCGTTGGGGAAGCGGGAGGCCTTTTCTACGAGCAGTACTTC. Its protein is CSVGEAGGLFYEQYF.

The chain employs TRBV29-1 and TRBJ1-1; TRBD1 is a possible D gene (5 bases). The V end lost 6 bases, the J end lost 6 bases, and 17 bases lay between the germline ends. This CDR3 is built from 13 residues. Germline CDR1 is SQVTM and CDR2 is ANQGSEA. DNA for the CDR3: TGCAGCGTATCGGGGGTCGAGTACGCTGAAGCTTTCTTT. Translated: CSVSGVEYAEAFF.

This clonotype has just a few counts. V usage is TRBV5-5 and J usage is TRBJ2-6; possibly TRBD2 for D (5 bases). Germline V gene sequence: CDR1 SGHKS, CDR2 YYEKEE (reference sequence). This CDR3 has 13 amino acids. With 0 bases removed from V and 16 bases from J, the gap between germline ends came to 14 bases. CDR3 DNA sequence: TGTGCCAGCAGCTTGGGACGAGGGCAGACTCTGACTTTC. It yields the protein CASSLGRGQTLTF.

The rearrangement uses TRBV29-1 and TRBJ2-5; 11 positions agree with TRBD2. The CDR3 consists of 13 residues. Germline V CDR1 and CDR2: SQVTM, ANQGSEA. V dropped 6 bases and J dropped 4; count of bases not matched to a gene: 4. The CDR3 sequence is CSVLLAGVETQYF. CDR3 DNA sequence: TGCAGCGTGTTACTAGCGGGAGTAGAGACCCAGTACTTC. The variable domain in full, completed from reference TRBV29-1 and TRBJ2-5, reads SAVISQKPSRDICQRGTSLTIQCQVDSQVTMMFWYRQQPGQSLTLIATANQGSEATYESGFVIDKFPISRPNLTFSTLTVSNMSPEDSSIYLCSVLLAGVETQYFGPGTRLLVL.

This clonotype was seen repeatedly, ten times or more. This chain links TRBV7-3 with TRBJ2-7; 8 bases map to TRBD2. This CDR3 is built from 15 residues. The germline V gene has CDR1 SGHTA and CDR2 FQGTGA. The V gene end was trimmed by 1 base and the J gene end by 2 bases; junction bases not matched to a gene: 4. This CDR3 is CASSLRAGEPYEQYF. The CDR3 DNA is TGTGCCAGCAGCTTAAGAGCGGGGGAGCCCTACGAGCAGTACTTC.

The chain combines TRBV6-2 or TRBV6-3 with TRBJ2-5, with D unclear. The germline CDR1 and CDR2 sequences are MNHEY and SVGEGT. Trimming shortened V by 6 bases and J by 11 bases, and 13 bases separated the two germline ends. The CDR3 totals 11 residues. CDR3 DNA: TGTGCCAGCAGCTATGACTGGGTACAGTACTTC. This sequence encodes CASSYDWVQYF.

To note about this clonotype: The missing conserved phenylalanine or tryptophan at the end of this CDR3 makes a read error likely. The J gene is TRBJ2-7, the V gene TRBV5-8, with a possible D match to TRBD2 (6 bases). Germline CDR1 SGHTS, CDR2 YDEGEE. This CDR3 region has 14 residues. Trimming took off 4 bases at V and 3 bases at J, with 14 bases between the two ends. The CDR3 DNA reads TGTGCCAGCAGCCTGGGGGGACGTAGCTACGAGCAGTACATC. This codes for CASSLGGRSYEQYI.

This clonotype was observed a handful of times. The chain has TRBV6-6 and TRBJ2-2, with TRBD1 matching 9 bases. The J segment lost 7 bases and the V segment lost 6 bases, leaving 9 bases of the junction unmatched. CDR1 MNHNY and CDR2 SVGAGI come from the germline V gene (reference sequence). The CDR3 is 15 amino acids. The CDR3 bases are TGTGCCAGCAGCCCCGGGACAGGGTTGAGCGGGGAGCTGTTTTTT. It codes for CASSPGTGLSGELFF.

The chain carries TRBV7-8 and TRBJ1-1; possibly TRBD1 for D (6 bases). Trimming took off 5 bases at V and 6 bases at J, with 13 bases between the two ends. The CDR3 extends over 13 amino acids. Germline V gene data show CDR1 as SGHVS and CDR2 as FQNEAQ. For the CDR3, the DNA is TGTGCCAGCAGCGGCAGGGGAGGGCCTGAAGCTTTCTTT. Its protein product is CASSGRGGPEAFF.

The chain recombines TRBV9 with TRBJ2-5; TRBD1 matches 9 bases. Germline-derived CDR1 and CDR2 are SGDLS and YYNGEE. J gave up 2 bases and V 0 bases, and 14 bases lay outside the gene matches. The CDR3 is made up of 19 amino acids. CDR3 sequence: CASSVASRTGVLEQETQYF. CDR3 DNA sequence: TGTGCCAGCAGCGTAGCTTCGAGGACAGGGGTCCTAGAACAAGAGACCCAGTACTTC.

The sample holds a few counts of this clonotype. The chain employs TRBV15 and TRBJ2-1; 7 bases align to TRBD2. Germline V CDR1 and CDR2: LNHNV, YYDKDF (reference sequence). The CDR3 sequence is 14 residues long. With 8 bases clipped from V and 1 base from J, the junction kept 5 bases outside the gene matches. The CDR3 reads CATGRGISYNEQFF. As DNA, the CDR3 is TGTGCCACCGGGCGGGGGATTTCCTACAATGAGCAGTTCTTC. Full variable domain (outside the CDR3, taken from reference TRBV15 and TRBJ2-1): DAMVIQNPRYQVTQFGKPVTLSCSQTLNHNVMYWYQQKSSQAPKLLFHYYDKDFNNEADTPDNFQSRRPNTSFCFLDIRSPGLGDTAMYLCATGRGISYNEQFFGPGTRLTVL.

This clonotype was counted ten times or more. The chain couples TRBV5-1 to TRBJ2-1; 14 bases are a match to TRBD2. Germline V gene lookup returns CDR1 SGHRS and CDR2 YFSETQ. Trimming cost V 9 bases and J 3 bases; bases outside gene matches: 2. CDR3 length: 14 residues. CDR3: CATGLAGGYNEQFF. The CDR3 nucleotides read TGCGCCACCGGACTAGCGGGGGGCTACAATGAGCAGTTCTTC.

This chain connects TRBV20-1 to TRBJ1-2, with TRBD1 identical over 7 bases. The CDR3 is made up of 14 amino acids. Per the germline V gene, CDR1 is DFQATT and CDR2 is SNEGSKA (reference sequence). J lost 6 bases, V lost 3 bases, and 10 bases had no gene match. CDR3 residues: CSASLRQGANGYTF. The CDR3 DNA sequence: TGCAGTGCTAGCCTCAGACAGGGAGCGAATGGCTACACCTTC.

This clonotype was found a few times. The CDR3 loop reads CSVEALQGTDTQYF. The CDR3 DNA is TGCAGCGTTGAGGCTCTACAGGGCACAGATACGCAGTATTTT. This chain joins TRBV29-1 and TRBJ2-3; perhaps TRBD1 as D (5 bases). This CDR3 region has 14 residues. The V end lost 3 bases, the J end lost 1 base, and 11 bases lay between the germline ends. Germline CDR1 is SQVTM and CDR2 is ANQGSEA.

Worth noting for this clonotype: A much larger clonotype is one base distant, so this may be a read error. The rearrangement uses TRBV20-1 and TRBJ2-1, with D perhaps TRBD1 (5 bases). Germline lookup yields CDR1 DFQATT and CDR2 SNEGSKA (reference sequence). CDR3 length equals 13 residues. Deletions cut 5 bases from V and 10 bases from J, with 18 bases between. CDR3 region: CSARQISSYEQFF. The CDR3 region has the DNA TGCAGTGCTCGACAGATAAGCTCCTACGAGCAGTTCTTC.